Each of the 9 T cell receptor beta chains below was sequenced from the same sample in a study of blood T cell repertoires in COVID-19. TCRdb keeps only in-frame clones here, not all; method: immunoSEQ multiplex PCR. The table has more than 200,000 clones, 80% to 90% seen once. The source material was peripheral blood. The receptors stem from a woman aged 80 or older with acute or convalescent COVID-19.

The chain couples TRBV7-2 to TRBJ2-5; 11 nucleotides match TRBD1. The CDR3 totals 15 residues. V lost 7 bases and J lost 7; bases outside the gene matches: 11. Germline V gene data show CDR1 as SGHTA and CDR2 as FQGNSA. CDR3 residues: CASIPVGQGVGTQYF. As DNA, the CDR3 is TGTGCCAGCATCCCTGTGGGACAGGGGGTAGGGACCCAGTACTTC.

This rearrangement joins TRBV5-6 to TRBJ1-2, with TRBD1 as a possible D gene (6 bases). Per germline, CDR1 SGHDT and CDR2 YYEEEE. The CDR3 has 13 residues. The ends were cut back, 4 bases at V and 4 bases at J, with 11 bases in the middle. The CDR3 loop is CASSDDRSYGYTF. CDR3 sequence (DNA): TGTGCCAGCAGCGACGACAGGAGCTATGGCTACACCTTC.

CDR3: CASSLAGDPNTGELFF. The CDR3 DNA reads as TGCGCCAGCAGCTTGGCCGGGGATCCGAACACCGGGGAGCTGTTTTTT. The chain joins TRBV5-1 to TRBJ2-2; weak D call: TRBD2 (5 bases). CDR1 is SGHRS, CDR2 YFSETQ, per germline. The V end was cut by 0 bases, the J end by 0 bases, with 9 bases between. The CDR3 extends over 16 amino acids.

The chain links TRBV27 to TRBJ2-3; unclear D gene. Trimming stripped 8 bases from V and 5 bases from J, with 8 bases between. CDR1 MNHEY and CDR2 SMNVEV come from the germline V gene (reference sequence). The CDR3 sequence is 11 residues long. The DNA of the CDR3 is TGTGCCAGCGCCAAGCGAGATACGCAGTATTTT. As protein: CASAKRDTQYF.

This CDR3 is CASSALVGDTQYF. CDR3 nucleotide sequence: TGTGCCAGCAGTGCTCTAGTAGGTGATACGCAGTATTTT. This chain uses TRBV12-3 or TRBV12-4 with TRBJ2-3; the D is unclear. This CDR3 has 13 amino acids. Trimming took off 5 bases at V and 6 bases at J, with 12 bases between the two ends.

The J gene is TRBJ2-7, the V gene TRBV19; 7 bases are a match to TRBD1. The trim removed 5 bases at V and 4 bases at J, leaving 11 bases unmatched. Per germline, CDR1 LNHDA and CDR2 SQIVND (reference sequence). The CDR3 is made up of 15 amino acids. CDR3 bases: TGTGCCAGTAGTTCGCAAAGGACAGGCGGTTACGAGCAGTACTTC. Residues: CASSSQRTGGYEQYF.

The chain couples TRBV30 to TRBJ1-1, with D maybe TRBD1 (5 bases). Germline V CDR1 and CDR2: GTSNPN, SVGIG (reference sequence). This CDR3 spans 13 amino acids. V gave up 1 base and J gave up 8 bases, with 14 bases separating them. The CDR3 DNA follows: TGTGCCTGGAGTGCCCAGGTGGAGGGGGAAGCTTTCTTT. Translation: CAWSAQVEGEAFF.

The CDR3 sequence: CASSLSPIGEQFF. As DNA, the CDR3 is TGTGCCAGCAGCTTAAGTCCCATCGGTGAGCAGTTCTTC. The chain joins TRBV7-8 to TRBJ2-1; D not resolved. The V gene lost 2 bases and the J gene lost 9 bases, with 11 bases spanning the gap. The germline V gene has CDR1 SGHVS and CDR2 FQNEAQ. The CDR3 spans 13 residues.

The V call is TRBV5-1, the J call TRBJ2-5; 10 bases are shared with TRBD2. V gave up 2 bases and J gave up 2 bases; unmatched junction bases: 9. The CDR3 is made up of 17 amino acids. The germline V gene has CDR1 SGHRS and CDR2 YFSETQ. The CDR3 region is CASSFRASGRTQETQYF. CDR3 in DNA: TGCGCCAGCAGCTTTAGGGCTAGCGGGAGAACACAAGAGACCCAGTACTTC.